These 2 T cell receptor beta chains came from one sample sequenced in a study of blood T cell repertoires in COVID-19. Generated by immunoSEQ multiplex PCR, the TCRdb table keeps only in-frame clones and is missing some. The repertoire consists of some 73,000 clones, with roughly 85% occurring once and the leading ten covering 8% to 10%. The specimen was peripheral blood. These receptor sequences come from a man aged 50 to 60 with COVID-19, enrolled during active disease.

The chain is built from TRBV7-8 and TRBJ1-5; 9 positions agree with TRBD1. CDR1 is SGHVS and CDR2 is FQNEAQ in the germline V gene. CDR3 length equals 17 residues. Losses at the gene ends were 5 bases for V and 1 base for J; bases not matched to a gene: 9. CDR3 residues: CASSLRQGVLSNQPQHF. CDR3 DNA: TGTGCCAGCAGCCTTAGACAGGGGGTACTGAGCAATCAGCCCCAGCATTTT.

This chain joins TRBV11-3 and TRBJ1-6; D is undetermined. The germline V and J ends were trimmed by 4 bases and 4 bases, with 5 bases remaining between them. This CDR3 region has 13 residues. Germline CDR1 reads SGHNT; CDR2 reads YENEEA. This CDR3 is CASSSSYNSPLHF. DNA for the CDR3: TGTGCCAGCAGCTCATCATATAATTCACCCCTCCACTTT. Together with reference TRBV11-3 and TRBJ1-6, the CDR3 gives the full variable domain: EAGVVQSPRYKIIEKKQPVAFWCNPISGHNTLYWYLQNLGQGPELLIRYENEEAVDDSQLPKDRFSAERLKGVDSTLKIQPAELGDSAVYLCASSSSYNSPLHFGNGTRLTVT.